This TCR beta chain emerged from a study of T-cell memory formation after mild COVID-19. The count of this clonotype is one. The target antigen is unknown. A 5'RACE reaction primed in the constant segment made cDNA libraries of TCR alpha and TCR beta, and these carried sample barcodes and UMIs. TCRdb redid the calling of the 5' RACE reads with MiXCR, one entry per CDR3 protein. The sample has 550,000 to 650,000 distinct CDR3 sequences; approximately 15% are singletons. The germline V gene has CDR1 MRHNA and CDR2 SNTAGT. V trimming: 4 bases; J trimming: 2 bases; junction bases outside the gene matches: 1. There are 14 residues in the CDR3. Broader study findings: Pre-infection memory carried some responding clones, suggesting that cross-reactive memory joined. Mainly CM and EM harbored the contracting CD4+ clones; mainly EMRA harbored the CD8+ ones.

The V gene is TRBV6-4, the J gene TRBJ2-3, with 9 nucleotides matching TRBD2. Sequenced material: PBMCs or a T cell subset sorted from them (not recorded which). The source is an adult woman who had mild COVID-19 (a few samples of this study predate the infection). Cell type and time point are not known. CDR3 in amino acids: CASSVAGDTDTQYF. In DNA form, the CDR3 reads TGTGCCAGCAGTGTAGCGGGAGACACAGATACGCAGTATTTT.